These T cell receptor beta chains were read from a single sample in a study of T cell changes during pregnancy in multiple sclerosis. Measured with immunoSEQ multiplex PCR; TCRdb has only the in-frame clones, and not every one. The sample lists around 12,000 clones; around 83% were seen once. The sample in question was CD8+ T cells from peripheral blood mononuclear cells, obtained in the second trimester of pregnancy. The receptors stem from a female donor in good health, enrolled as a control in a pregnancy study. CDR3s include the opening cysteine and the closing phenylalanine or tryptophan. Each record gives: J gene, V gene, CDR3 protein.

J: TRBJ2-1; V: TRBV7-2; CDR3: CASSHSESSYNEQFF
J: TRBJ1-2; V: TRBV6-5; CDR3: CVSSPRTAVYGYTF
J: TRBJ2-1; V: TRBV6-5; CDR3: CASRPPSGVNEQFF
J: TRBJ1-1; V: TRBV6-4; CDR3: CASSDSTGRPTEAFF
J: TRBJ1-1; V: TRBV29-1; CDR3: CSVDGGQGIAEAFF
J: TRBJ1-2; V: TRBV27; CDR3: CASSLGQGDGYTF
J: TRBJ2-3; V: TRBV9; CDR3: CASAQGLTDTQYF
J: TRBJ2-7; V: TRBV27; CDR3: CASSSGTRRYEQYF
J: TRBJ2-3; V: TRBV29-1; CDR3: CSVRGQGMSDTQYF
J: TRBJ2-1; V: TRBV14; CDR3: CASSPTSGGMDEQFF
J: TRBJ2-7; V: TRBV6-5; CDR3: CASSYSGLAGNEQYF
J: TRBJ1-4; V: TRBV6-6; CDR3: CASSYGDTTNEKLFF
J: TRBJ1-5; V: TRBV30; CDR3: CAWSEGLSNQPQHF
J: TRBJ1-4; V: TRBV15; CDR3: CATSKESSTNEKLFF
J: TRBJ1-6; V: TRBV10-2; CDR3: CASSESGQRNSPLHF
J: TRBJ2-5; V: TRBV7-8; CDR3: CASSRHGRGEETQYF
J: TRBJ2-5; V: TRBV5-1; CDR3: CASSLSLGTAQETQYF
J: TRBJ1-2; V: TRBV27; CDR3: CASRGGRGAGYGYTF
J: TRBJ1-5; V: TRBV7-2; CDR3: CASSLDVGGGQPQHF
J: TRBJ2-5; V: TRBV27; CDR3: CASSFGGGTQYF
J: TRBJ2-1; V: TRBV27; CDR3: CASSLVGSGEQFF
J: TRBJ2-3; V: TRBV29-1; CDR3: CSVDRPARSLTDTQYF
J: TRBJ2-5; V: TRBV13; CDR3: CASSSLGQQTQYF
J: TRBJ1-1; V: TRBV19; CDR3: CASSLGTQGGTEAFF
J: TRBJ1-2; V: TRBV30; CDR3: CAWEPNQGNRGYGYTF
J: TRBJ1-5; V: TRBV2; CDR3: CASSDPYETGGSNQPQHF
J: TRBJ2-2; V: TRBV4-3; CDR3: CASSQEGGAGELFF
J: TRBJ1-1; V: TRBV4-3; CDR3: CASSQDGSGAGTEAFF
J: TRBJ2-7; V: TRBV6-6; CDR3: CASSYGGTGTFEQYF
J: TRBJ2-2; V: TRBV25-1; CDR3: CASSDEQGLNTGELFF
J: TRBJ1-1; V: TRBV21-1; CDR3: CASSKSGSTEAFF
J: TRBJ1-1; V: TRBV6-6; CDR3: CASSYPGGAFF
J: TRBJ1-2; V: TRBV11-2; CDR3: CASSVAGGATNYGYTF
J: TRBJ2-7; V: TRBV5-8; CDR3: CASSLGLEQYF
J: TRBJ2-7; V: TRBV7-9; CDR3: CASSPDSSSAEQYF
J: TRBJ2-1; V: TRBV7-6; CDR3: CASSPLARDEQFF
J: TRBJ2-3; V: TRBV7-2; CDR3: CASSPTSDTQYF
J: TRBJ1-4; V: TRBV5-4; CDR3: CASSRAGREEKLFF
J: TRBJ1-1; V: TRBV5-5; CDR3: CASSSTPTGTGELAFF
J: TRBJ2-5; V: TRBV28; CDR3: CASTIKTKYQETQYF
J: TRBJ2-7; V: TRBV25-1; CDR3: CASSDRGQIYEQYF
J: TRBJ2-6; V: TRBV13; CDR3: CASSLGLPKGISGANVLTF
J: TRBJ1-1; V: TRBV29-1; CDR3: CSVRLGQEAFF